One and the same sample provided the 20 T cell receptor beta chains below, sequenced in a study of T cell repertoires in cytomegalovirus infection. Their cognate antigens are unknown. TCRdb re-analysed the reads in MiXCR, keeping a single row per CDR3 protein. In the table there are about 740,000 distinct CDR3 sequences, around 35% of which are singletons. Sequenced here: cultured PBMCs, sampled from culture after CMV antigen stimulation. These receptors all stem from a human donor in good health (CMV status not recorded). Some clones in this sample may be carry-over from other donors' samples.

A few counts support this clonotype. The rearrangement uses TRBV7-2 and TRBJ2-1; 8 positions agree with TRBD2. Germline-derived CDR1 and CDR2 are SGHTA and FQGNSA. CDR3 length: 17 amino acids. Germline trimming cut 1 base from V and 7 bases from J; bases unmatched to any gene: 12. The CDR3 DNA sequence: TGTGCCAGCAGCTTAGTTAGGGGACTAGGGGCTGGTAATGAGCAGTTCTTC. It translates to CASSLVRGLGAGNEQFF. The entire variable domain, with the rest obtained from reference TRBV7-2 and TRBJ2-1, is as follows: GAGVSQSPSNKVTEKGKDVELRCDPISGHTALYWYRQSLGQGLEFLIYFQGNSAPDKSGLPSDRFSAERTGGSVSTLTIQRTQQEDSAVYLCASSLVRGLGAGNEQFFGPGTRLTVL.

The chain recombines TRBV7-6 with TRBJ2-7; D is tentatively TRBD1 or TRBD2 (5 bases each). V lost 6 bases and J lost 0, with 15 bases in between. CDR1 is SGHVS and CDR2 is FNYEAQ in the germline V gene. This CDR3 has 15 amino acids. The CDR3 DNA sequence: TGTGCCAGCAGTTACTACCGGGACCGCTCCTACGAGCAGTACTTC. The encoded protein is CASSYYRDRSYEQYF. Filled out from reference TRBV7-6 and TRBJ2-7, the complete variable domain reads GAGVSQSPRYKVTKRGQDVALRCDPISGHVSLYWYRQALGQGPEFLTYFNYEAQQDKSGLPNDRFSAERPEGSISTLTIQRTEQRDSAMYRCASSYYRDRSYEQYFGPGTRLTVT.

The chain combines TRBV24-1 with TRBJ2-5; D may be TRBD2 (6 bases). CDR3 size: 13 residues. V was pared by 4 bases and J by 4 bases, with 9 bases between. The germline gives CDR1 KGHDR, CDR2 SFDVKD. The CDR3 sequence: CATSDGSRETQYF. The CDR3 region has the DNA TGTGCCACCAGTGACGGGAGTAGAGAGACCCAGTACTTC.

This chain uses TRBV28 with TRBJ2-1, with 14 bases that match TRBD2. Looked up from germline, CDR1 is MDHEN and CDR2 is SYDVKM. With V trimmed by 4 bases and J by 5 bases, 4 bases remained unmatched. This CDR3 is 16 amino acids long. CDR3 in DNA: TGTGCCAGCAGTTACATGGGACTAGCGGGGGACAATGAGCAGTTCTTC. Amino acid sequence: CASSYMGLAGDNEQFF.

This clonotype was detected only a few times. The CDR3 DNA reads TGTGCCAGCGGTCCCCCCAGGGGCCATTCCTACAATGAGCAGTTCTTC. This gives the protein CASGPPRGHSYNEQFF. The rearrangement links TRBV12-3 or TRBV12-4 to TRBJ2-1; TRBD1 is a possible D gene (6 bases). The CDR3 has 16 amino acids. The V and J ends lost 8 bases and 1 base respectively, with 18 bases between them.

The gene calls are TRBV19 and TRBJ1-5; the D is unclear. This CDR3 is built from 14 residues. Germline values: CDR1 LNHDA, CDR2 SQIVND (reference sequence). The V gene lost 8 bases and the J gene lost 0 bases, with 11 bases spanning the gap. CDR3 amino acids: CASDTGYSNQPQHF. The CDR3 bases are TGTGCCAGTGATACGGGTTATAGCAATCAGCCCCAGCATTTT.

This rearrangement joins TRBV6-8 to TRBJ2-7; D possibly corresponds to TRBD1 (5 bases). The V gene lost 10 bases and the J gene lost 3 bases, with 19 bases spanning the gap. CDR3 length equals 14 residues. From germline, CDR1 is MNHGY and CDR2 SAAAGT. CDR3 bases: TGTGCCATAAAGGCGTCCGGACATCACTACGAGCAGTACTTC. Protein sequence: CAIKASGHHYEQYF.

This clonotype turned up a few times. The chain couples TRBV28 to TRBJ2-5; D unresolved. CDR1 is MDHEN and CDR2 is SYDVKM in the germline V gene. The CDR3 consists of 13 residues. V lost 3 bases and J 5 bases, leaving 10 bases between the germline ends. The CDR3 DNA sequence: TGTGCCAGCAGTTTCGCAGCAGTGGAGACCCAGTACTTC. Translated: CASSFAAVETQYF.

V usage is TRBV7-2 and J usage is TRBJ2-1, with 7 bases lining up with TRBD2. Losses at the gene ends were 3 bases for V and 2 bases for J; bases not matched to a gene: 7. This CDR3 contains 16 residues. The germline V gene has CDR1 SGHTA and CDR2 FQGNSA. CDR3 in DNA: TGTGCCAGCAGCTTCCTCGGGGGGACCGCCTACAATGAGCAGTTCTTC. Its translation is CASSFLGGTAYNEQFF.

This rearrangement joins TRBV4-1 to TRBJ2-2; D not resolved. The CDR3 contains 17 residues. V dropped 1 base and J dropped 5 bases, with 17 bases sitting between them. CDR1 and CDR2 (germline): MGHRA, YSYEKL. CDR3 amino acids: CASSQVAGQPWTGELFF. The DNA of the CDR3 is TGCGCCAGCAGCCAAGTTGCCGGCCAACCATGGACCGGGGAGCTGTTTTTT.

The sample holds a few counts of this clonotype. The rearrangement joins TRBV4-3 to TRBJ2-5; TRBD2 matches at 8 bases. Germline V CDR1 and CDR2: LGHNA, YSLEER. The CDR3 consists of 13 residues. The J segment lost 5 bases and the V segment lost 5 bases, leaving 4 bases of the junction unmatched. The chain's CDR3 is CASSKAGAETQYF. CDR3 sequence (DNA): TGCGCCAGCAGCAAAGCGGGAGCGGAGACCCAGTACTTC.

The chain is built from TRBV12-3 or TRBV12-4 and TRBJ2-7; 7 bases fit TRBD1. The CDR3 has 15 amino acids. The J segment lost 6 bases and the V segment lost 0 bases, leaving 8 bases of the junction unmatched. The CDR3 bases are TGTGCCAGCAGTTTAGCGCCGACAGGGCGGGCCGAGCAGTACTTC. Translation: CASSLAPTGRAEQYF.

The CDR3 sequence is CASSLPGTPYGYTF. CDR3 bases: TGTGCCAGCAGCTTACCTGGGACACCATATGGCTACACCTTC. The chain combines TRBV7-9 with TRBJ1-2, with D perhaps TRBD1 (6 bases). In germline, CDR1 is SEHNR, CDR2 FQNEAQ (reference sequence). V shed 2 bases and J shed 5 bases, with 12 bases lying between them. CDR3 size: 14 residues.

The chain uses TRBV7-8 and TRBJ1-5, with unresolved D. Germline V gene sequence: CDR1 SGHVS, CDR2 FQNEAQ. CDR3 length equals 12 residues. V was shortened by 4 bases and J by 9 bases, with 10 bases between the two germline ends. In DNA, the CDR3 is TGTGCCAGCAGCTACTCTAATGGGCCCCAGCATTTT. Translated, it gives CASSYSNGPQHF.

This clonotype was observed a handful of times. The V and J genes are TRBV6-1 and TRBJ2-5; perhaps TRBD1 as D (6 bases). CDR3 length: 15 amino acids. Germline values: CDR1 MNHNS, CDR2 SASEGT. V lost 6 bases and J lost 2, with 16 bases in between. The CDR3 loop reads CASSQIGQLQETQYF. The CDR3 coding sequence is TGTGCCAGCAGCCAGATCGGACAGCTACAAGAGACCCAGTACTTC.

This clonotype was detected ten times or more. This chain connects TRBV12-3 or TRBV12-4 to TRBJ1-5, with TRBD1 as a possible D gene (5 bases). The CDR3 is 14 residues long. V gave up 3 bases and J gave up 6 bases, with 12 bases separating them. The CDR3 spells CASSLASGRQPQHF. The CDR3 region has the DNA TGTGCCAGCAGTTTGGCGTCAGGGCGTCAGCCCCAGCATTTT.

This sequence joins TRBV12-3 or TRBV12-4 and TRBJ2-1; D possibly corresponds to TRBD1 (8 bases). V dropped 6 bases and J dropped 0 bases, with 24 bases sitting between them. The CDR3 has 19 amino acids. DNA for the CDR3: TGTGCCAGCAGCCAACTGACCTACAGGGGGGGATTCTCCTACAATGAGCAGTTCTTC. This encodes CASSQLTYRGGFSYNEQFF.

This rearrangement joins TRBV7-6 to TRBJ2-3; perhaps TRBD2 as D (6 bases). CDR3 length equals 15 residues. The germline gives CDR1 SGHVS, CDR2 FNYEAQ. Between the trimmed V and J ends, which lost 5 bases and 9 bases, there was a span of 21 bases. The CDR3 reads CASSPRRPYGGTQYF. For the CDR3, the DNA is TGTGCCAGCAGCCCCCGGAGACCCTACGGGGGAACGCAGTATTTT.

Worth noting for this clonotype: A much larger clone is a single base away; this may be a read error. The chain joins TRBV7-2 to TRBJ2-1; TRBD2 matches at 9 bases. The CDR3 has 15 amino acids. The germline V gene has CDR1 SGHTA and CDR2 FQGNSA. The DNA for the CDR3 is TGTGCCGGCAGCTTAGCGGGAGCAATCCTCAATGAGCAGTTCTTC. It yields the protein CAGSLAGAILNEQFF.

This clonotype was seen a few times. The chain joins TRBV7-9 to TRBJ2-3; D is perhaps TRBD2 (6 bases). The germline gives CDR1 SEHNR, CDR2 FQNEAQ (reference sequence). The CDR3 sequence is 14 residues long. Deletions cut 2 bases from V and 3 bases from J, with 9 bases between. DNA of the CDR3: TGTGCCAGCAGCTTAACCCTAGCGACAGATACGCAGTATTTT. Translation gives CASSLTLATDTQYF.